This TCR beta chain emerged from a study of T cell repertoires in cytomegalovirus infection. Study context: An indication of both CMV infection and matching HLA type came from public TCR beta signatures.

Germline lookup yields CDR1 SNHLY and CDR2 FYNNEI. There are 19 residues in the CDR3. Trimming at V came to 4 bases and at J to 0 bases, leaving 15 bases not matched to a gene. MiXCR, run by TCRdb on the reads, gives a single entry per CDR3 protein. The sample lists roughly 760,000 distinct CDR3 sequences; under 40% were seen once. A few counts support this clonotype. The receptor was isolated from a human donor in good health (CMV status not recorded). Some clones in this sample may be carry-over from other donors' samples. The sample was PBMCs. The V and J genes are TRBV2 and TRBJ2-3, with 8 bases identical to TRBD1. The CDR3 loop reads CASSGGGRGLPGSTDTQYF. In DNA, the CDR3 is TGTGCCAGCAGTGGAGGCGGCAGGGGGCTCCCGGGGAGCACAGATACGCAGTATTTT.